A selection of T cell receptor beta chains follows, all from one sample in a study of blood T cells in healthy people across ages. One entry per CDR3 protein results from TCRdb running MiXCR on the 5' RACE reads. This table has around 1,800,000 distinct CDR3 sequences, roughly two fifths appearing once. Sequencing was performed on blood. These TCRs come from a human donor in good health. Each CDR3 is given with its conserved first and last residue. Fields, in order: V gene, D gene, clone size, J gene, CDR3 protein, CDR3 DNA. A D gene is named only where the DNA matches it firmly. The size entry is marked missing in some rows and otherwise reads once, few, many or a size class.

TRBV18	TRBD2	-	TRBJ2-1	CASSPQLSGANNEQFF	TGTGCCAGCTCCCCCCAGCTCAGCGGGGCAAACAATGAGCAGTTCTTC
TRBV29-1	-	-	TRBJ1-1	CSVVKDNTEAFF	TGCAGCGTTGTTAAGGACAACACTGAAGCTTTCTTT
TRBV12-3/TRBV12-4	-	-	TRBJ1-2	CASRGGLEGLNYGYTF	TGTGCCAGCAGGGGGGGGTTGGAGGGCCTTAACTATGGCTACACCTTC
TRBV12-3/TRBV12-4	-	few	TRBJ1-1	CASSFPTANTEAFF	TGTGCCAGCAGTTTCCCGACGGCGAACACTGAAGCTTTCTTT
TRBV6-6	-	-	TRBJ2-2	CASSYTGENTGELFF	TGTGCCAGCAGTTACACCGGAGAGAACACCGGGGAGCTGTTTTTT
TRBV11-2	TRBD1	-	TRBJ1-1	CASSPLTGDSYLATEAFF	TGTGCCAGCAGCCCACTGACAGGGGATTCGTATTTGGCCACTGAAGCTTTCTTT
TRBV28	-	-	TRBJ2-1	CASSVTGEQFF	TGTGCCAGCAGTGTCACGGGGGAGCAGTTCTTC
TRBV5-1	TRBD2	-	TRBJ2-3	CASSPRGAILAGERTDTQYF	TGCGCCAGCAGCCCCCGGGGAGCTATACTAGCGGGGGAACGCACAGATACGCAGTATTTT
TRBV6-1	TRBD2	-	TRBJ2-1	CASRSGIANNEQFF	TGTGCCAGCAGGAGCGGGATCGCCAACAATGAGCAGTTCTTC
TRBV5-6	TRBD1	-	TRBJ2-7	CASSLAGGFGEQYF	TGTGCCAGCAGCTTGGCAGGGGGATTCGGCGAGCAGTACTTC
TRBV12-3/TRBV12-4	-	few	TRBJ1-5	CASSLVNGNQPQHF	TGTGCCAGCAGTTTAGTCAACGGCAATCAGCCCCAGCATTTT
TRBV7-2	-	-	TRBJ2-5	CASSPLQAVQETQYF	TGTGCCAGCAGCCCATTACAGGCAGTCCAAGAGACCCAGTACTTC
TRBV7-2	TRBD1	-	TRBJ1-5	CASSLVAGGDQPQHF	TGTGCCAGCAGCTTGGTTGCAGGGGGGGATCAGCCCCAGCATTTT
TRBV7-2	TRBD2	-	TRBJ2-3	CASSPMPSGGGRGDTQYF	TGTGCCAGCAGCCCGATGCCTAGCGGGGGGGGAAGGGGAGATACGCAGTATTTT
TRBV7-8	TRBD2	few	TRBJ2-3	CASSLGFSGGPTDTQYF	TGTGCCAGCAGCTTAGGATTCAGCGGGGGGCCCACAGATACGCAGTATTTT
TRBV20-1	-	few	TRBJ2-2	CSAGGHGAGELFF	TGCAGTGCTGGAGGCCACGGCGCCGGGGAGCTGTTTTTT
TRBV4-3	-	-	TRBJ2-5	CASSQGLGAGNVGETQYF	TGCGCCAGCAGCCAAGGGCTGGGAGCAGGAAACGTGGGAGAGACCCAGTACTTC
TRBV20-1	TRBD1	-	TRBJ1-2	CSAREDRANYGYTF	TGCAGTGCTAGAGAGGACAGGGCTAACTATGGCTACACCTTC